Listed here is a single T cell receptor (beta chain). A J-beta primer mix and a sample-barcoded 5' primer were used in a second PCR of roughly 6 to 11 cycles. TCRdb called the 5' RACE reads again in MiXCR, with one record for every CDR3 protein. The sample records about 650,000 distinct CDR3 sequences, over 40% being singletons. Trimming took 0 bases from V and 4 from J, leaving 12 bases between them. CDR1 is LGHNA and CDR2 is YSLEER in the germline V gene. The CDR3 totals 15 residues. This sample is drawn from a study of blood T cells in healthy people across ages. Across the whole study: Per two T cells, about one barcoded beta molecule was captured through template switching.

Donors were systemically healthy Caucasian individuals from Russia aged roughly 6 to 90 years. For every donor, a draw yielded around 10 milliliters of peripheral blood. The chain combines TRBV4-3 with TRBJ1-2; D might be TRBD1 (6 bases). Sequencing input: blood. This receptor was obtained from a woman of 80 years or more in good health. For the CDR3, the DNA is TGCGCCAGCAGCCAAGAAGGGGGAAAAGGCTATGGCTACACCTTC. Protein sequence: CASSQEGGKGYGYTF.